This T cell receptor (beta chain) was sequenced for a study of T-cell reconstitution after alpha-beta-depleted transplantation in children. Broader study findings: At the one-year point after transplant, T-cell counts and TCRbeta diversity were found to come mostly from T cells that had been newly produced. About two months after transplant, alpha-beta T cells reportedly came from several hundred expanded graft clones. At day 60, the high TCRbeta diversity found in some patients originated from recipient T cells and thymic progenitors that had survived.

This clonotype was found a few times. Its antigen is currently unknown. TCRbeta library preparation incorporated unique molecular identifiers. TCRdb reprocessed the PCR reads with MiXCR, giving one entry per CDR3 protein. The table shows 540,000 or so distinct CDR3 sequences, with 23% occurring only once. The sample in question was PBMCs, mostly from graft donor cells, obtained 360 days after TCRalphabeta/CD19-depleted stem cell transplant. The receptor's source is a boy younger than two who had a stem cell transplant for acute myeloid leukemia, so the T cells may come from the graft donor.

The CDR3 region is CSAPGTSYEQYF. Here the CDR3 DNA reads TGCAGTGCTCCAGGGACCTCCTACGAGCAGTACTTC. The V gene is TRBV20-1, the J gene TRBJ2-7; TRBD1 or TRBD2 may be the D gene (5 bases each). V dropped 5 bases and J dropped 0 bases, with 8 bases sitting between them. Germline CDR1 and CDR2: DFQATT and SNEGSKA (reference sequence). The CDR3 has 12 residues.